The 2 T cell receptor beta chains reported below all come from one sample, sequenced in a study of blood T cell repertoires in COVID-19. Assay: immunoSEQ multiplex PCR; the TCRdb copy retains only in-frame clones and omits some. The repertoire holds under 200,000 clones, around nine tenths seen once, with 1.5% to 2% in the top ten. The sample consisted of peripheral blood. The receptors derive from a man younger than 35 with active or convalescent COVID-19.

Here the CDR3 DNA reads TGTGCCAGCAGCCTGCCAGGGGGGAATGAGCAGTTCTTC. Amino acids: CASSLPGGNEQFF. J is TRBJ2-1 and V is TRBV7-9, with D tentatively TRBD1 (7 bases). Germline assignment: CDR1 SEHNR and CDR2 FQNEAQ (reference sequence). The CDR3 is made up of 13 amino acids. Trimming stripped 5 bases from V and 7 bases from J, with 12 bases between. Variable domain in full (rest from reference TRBV7-9 and TRBJ2-1): DTGVSQNPRHKITKRGQNVTFRCDPISEHNRLYWYRQTLGQGPEFLTYFQNEAQLEKSRLLSDRFSAERPKGSFSTLEIQRTEQGDSAMYLCASSLPGGNEQFFGPGTRLTVL.

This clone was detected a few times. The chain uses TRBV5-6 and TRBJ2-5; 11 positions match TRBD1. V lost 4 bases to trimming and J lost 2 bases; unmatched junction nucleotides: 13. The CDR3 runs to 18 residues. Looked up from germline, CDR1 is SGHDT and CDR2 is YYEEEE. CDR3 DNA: TGTGCCAGCAGCCGACTTCGTCCGGGACAGGGGGAGCAAGAGACCCAGTACTTC. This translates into CASSRLRPGQGEQETQYF. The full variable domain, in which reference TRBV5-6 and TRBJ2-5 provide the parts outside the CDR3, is DAGVTQSPTHLIKTRGQQVTLRCSPKSGHDTVSWYQQALGQGPQFIFQYYEEEERQRGNFPDRFSGHQFPNYSSELNVNALLLGDSALYLCASSRLRPGQGEQETQYFGPGTRLLVL.